The T cell receptor beta chain described here comes from a study of control samples from healthy donors and cancer patients. Libraries were prepared by immunoSEQ multiplex PCR; TCRdb keeps only in-frame clonotypes and omits some of them. The table includes some 130,000 clones, around 92% detected once. The clonotype originates from a woman in her 50s in good health. What was sequenced was blood.

In nucleotides, the CDR3 is TGTGCCAGCAGCTCCCCTGGCTACGAGCAGTACTTC. It is translated as CASSSPGYEQYF. The chain is built from TRBV7-9 and TRBJ2-7, with no clear D. This CDR3 comprises 12 residues. Germline V gene sequence: CDR1 SEHNR, CDR2 FQNEAQ (reference sequence). Trimming shortened V by 4 bases and J by 3 bases, and 7 bases separated the two germline ends.